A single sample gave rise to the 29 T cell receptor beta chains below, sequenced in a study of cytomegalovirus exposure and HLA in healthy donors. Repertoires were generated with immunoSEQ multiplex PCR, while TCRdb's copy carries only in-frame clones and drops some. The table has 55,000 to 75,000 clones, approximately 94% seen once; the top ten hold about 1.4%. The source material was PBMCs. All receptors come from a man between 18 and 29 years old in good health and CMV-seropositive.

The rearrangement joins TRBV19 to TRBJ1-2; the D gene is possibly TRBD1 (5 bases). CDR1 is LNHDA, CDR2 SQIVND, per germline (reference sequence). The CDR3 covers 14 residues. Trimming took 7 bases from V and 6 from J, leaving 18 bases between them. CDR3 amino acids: CASIARQPPNGYTF. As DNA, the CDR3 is TGTGCCAGTATTGCGCGACAGCCTCCAAATGGCTACACCTTC.

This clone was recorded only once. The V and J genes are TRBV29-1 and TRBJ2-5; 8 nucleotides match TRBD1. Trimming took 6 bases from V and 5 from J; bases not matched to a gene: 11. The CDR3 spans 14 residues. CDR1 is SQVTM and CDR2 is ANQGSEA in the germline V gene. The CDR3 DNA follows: TGCAGCGTCGATAAACGCGCAGGGGGCGAGACCCAGTACTTC. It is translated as CSVDKRAGGETQYF. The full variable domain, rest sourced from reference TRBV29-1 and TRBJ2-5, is SAVISQKPSRDICQRGTSLTIQCQVDSQVTMMFWYRQQPGQSLTLIATANQGSEATYESGFVIDKFPISRPNLTFSTLTVSNMSPEDSSIYLCSVDKRAGGETQYFGPGTRLLVL.

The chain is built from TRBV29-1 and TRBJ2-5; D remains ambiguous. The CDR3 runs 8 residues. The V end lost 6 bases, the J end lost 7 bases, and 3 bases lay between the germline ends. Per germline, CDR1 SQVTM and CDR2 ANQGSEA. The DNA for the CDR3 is TGCAGCGTCGGGACCCAGTACTTC. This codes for CSVGTQYF.

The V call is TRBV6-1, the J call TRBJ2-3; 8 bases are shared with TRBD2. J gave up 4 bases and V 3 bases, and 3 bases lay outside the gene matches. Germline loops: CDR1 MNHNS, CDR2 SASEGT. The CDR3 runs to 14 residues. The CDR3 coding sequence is TGTGCCAGCAGTGAGTTAGCGGGGCCAGATACGCAGTATTTT. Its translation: CASSELAGPDTQYF.

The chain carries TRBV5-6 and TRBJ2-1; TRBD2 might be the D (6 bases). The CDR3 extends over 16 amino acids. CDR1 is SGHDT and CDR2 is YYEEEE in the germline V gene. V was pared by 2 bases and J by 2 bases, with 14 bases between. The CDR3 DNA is TGTGCCAGCAGCTTCGGGACGCCTAGCGCCTACAATGAGCAGTTCTTC. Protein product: CASSFGTPSAYNEQFF. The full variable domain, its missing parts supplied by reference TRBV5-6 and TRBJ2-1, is DAGVTQSPTHLIKTRGQQVTLRCSPKSGHDTVSWYQQALGQGPQFIFQYYEEEERQRGNFPDRFSGHQFPNYSSELNVNALLLGDSALYLCASSFGTPSAYNEQFFGPGTRLTVL.

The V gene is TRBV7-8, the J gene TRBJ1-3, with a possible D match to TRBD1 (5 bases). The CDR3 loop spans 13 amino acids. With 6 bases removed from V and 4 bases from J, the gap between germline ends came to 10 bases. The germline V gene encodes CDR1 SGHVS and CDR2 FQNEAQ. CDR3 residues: CASRLGRGNTIYF. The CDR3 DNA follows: TGTGCCAGCAGACTGGGGCGCGGAAACACCATATATTTT.

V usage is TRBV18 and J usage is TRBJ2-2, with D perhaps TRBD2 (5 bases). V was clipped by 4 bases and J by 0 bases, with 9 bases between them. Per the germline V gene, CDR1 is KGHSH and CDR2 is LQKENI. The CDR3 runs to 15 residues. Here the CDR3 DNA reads TGTGCCAGCTCACTCGGACTGGCGAACACCGGGGAGCTGTTTTTT. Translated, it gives CASSLGLANTGELFF.

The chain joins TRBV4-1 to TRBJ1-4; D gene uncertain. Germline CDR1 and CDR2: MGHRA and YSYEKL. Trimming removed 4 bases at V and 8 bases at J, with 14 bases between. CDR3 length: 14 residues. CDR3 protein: CASSRQRLVEKLFF. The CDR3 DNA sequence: TGCGCCAGCAGCCGGCAGAGGTTGGTCGAAAAACTGTTTTTT.

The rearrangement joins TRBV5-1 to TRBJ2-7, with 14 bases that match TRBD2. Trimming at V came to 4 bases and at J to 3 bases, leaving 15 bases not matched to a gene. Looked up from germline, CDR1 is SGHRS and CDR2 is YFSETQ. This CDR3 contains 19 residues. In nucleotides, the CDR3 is TGCGCCAGCAGCGGAAGGTCGGGACTAGCGGGAGTACGATACTACGAGCAGTACTTC. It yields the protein CASSGRSGLAGVRYYEQYF.

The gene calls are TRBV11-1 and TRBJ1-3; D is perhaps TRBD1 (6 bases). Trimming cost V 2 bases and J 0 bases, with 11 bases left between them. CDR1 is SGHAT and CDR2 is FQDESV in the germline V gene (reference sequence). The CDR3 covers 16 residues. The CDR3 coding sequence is TGTGCCAGCAGCTTACATCAGGGGACCTCTGGAAACACCATATATTTT. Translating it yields CASSLHQGTSGNTIYF.

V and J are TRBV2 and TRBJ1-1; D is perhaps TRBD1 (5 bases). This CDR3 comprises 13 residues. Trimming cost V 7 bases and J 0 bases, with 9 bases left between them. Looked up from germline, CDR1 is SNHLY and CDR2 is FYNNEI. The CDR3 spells CASTRDLNTEAFF. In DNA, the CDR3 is TGTGCCAGCACGCGGGACCTGAACACTGAAGCTTTCTTT.

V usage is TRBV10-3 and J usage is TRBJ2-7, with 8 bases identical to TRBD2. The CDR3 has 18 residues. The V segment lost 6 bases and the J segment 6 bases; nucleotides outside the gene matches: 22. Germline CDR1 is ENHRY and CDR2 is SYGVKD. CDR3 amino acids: CAISVGAGGDNRGGEQYF. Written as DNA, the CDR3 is TGTGCCATCAGCGTGGGGGCCGGGGGGGACAACCGAGGCGGCGAGCAGTACTTC.

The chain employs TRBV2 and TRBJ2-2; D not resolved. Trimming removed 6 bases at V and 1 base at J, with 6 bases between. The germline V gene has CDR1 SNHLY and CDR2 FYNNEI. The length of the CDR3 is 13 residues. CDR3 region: CASRERNTGELFF. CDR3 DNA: TGTGCCAGCAGGGAGAGGAACACCGGGGAGCTGTTTTTT.

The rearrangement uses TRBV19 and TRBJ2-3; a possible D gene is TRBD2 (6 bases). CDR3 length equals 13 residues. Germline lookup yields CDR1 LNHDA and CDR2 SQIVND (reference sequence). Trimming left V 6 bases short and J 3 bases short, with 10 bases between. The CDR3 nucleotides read TGTGCCAGTAGCCCCGCGGGGACAGATACGCAGTATTTT. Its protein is CASSPAGTDTQYF.

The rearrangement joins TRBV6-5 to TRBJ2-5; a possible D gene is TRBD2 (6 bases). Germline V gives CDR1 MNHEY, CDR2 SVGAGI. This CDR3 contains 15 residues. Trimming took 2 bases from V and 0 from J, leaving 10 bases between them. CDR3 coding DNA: TGTGCCAGCAGTTACGGCGGGGTAGACCAAGAGACCCAGTACTTC. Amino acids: CASSYGGVDQETQYF.

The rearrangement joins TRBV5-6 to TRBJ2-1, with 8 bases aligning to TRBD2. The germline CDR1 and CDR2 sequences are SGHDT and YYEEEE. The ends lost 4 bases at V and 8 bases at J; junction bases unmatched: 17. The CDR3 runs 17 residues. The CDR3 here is CASSRPLGTSTPHEQFF. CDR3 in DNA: TGTGCCAGCAGCCGTCCTCTCGGGACTAGTACTCCTCATGAGCAGTTCTTC.

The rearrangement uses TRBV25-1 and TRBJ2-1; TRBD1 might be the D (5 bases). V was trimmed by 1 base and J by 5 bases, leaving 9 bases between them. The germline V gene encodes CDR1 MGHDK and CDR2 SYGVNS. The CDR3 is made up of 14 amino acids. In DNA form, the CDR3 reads TGTGCCAGCAGTGAATGGGGCCTCCACAATGAGCAGTTCTTC. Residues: CASSEWGLHNEQFF.

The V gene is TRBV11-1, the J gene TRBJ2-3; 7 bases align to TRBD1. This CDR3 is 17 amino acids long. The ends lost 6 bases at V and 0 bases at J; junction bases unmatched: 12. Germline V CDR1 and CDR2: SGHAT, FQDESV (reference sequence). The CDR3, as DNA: TGTGCCAGCAGAGGGGACAGCCCTTTGGAAAGCACAGATACGCAGTATTTT. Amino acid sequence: CASRGDSPLESTDTQYF.

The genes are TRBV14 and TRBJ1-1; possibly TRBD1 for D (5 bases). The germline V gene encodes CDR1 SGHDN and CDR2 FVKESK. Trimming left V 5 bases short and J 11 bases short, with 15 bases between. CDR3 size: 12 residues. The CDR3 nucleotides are TGTGCCAGCAGCTTAGGACCGGGGGGGGCTTTCTTT. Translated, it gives CASSLGPGGAFF.

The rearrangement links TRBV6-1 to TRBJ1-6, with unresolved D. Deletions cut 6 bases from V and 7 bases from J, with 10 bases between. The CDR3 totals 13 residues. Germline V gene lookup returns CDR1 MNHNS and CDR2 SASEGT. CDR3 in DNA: TGTGCCAGCAGGACATTCGGAAATTCACCCCTCCACTTT. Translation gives CASRTFGNSPLHF.

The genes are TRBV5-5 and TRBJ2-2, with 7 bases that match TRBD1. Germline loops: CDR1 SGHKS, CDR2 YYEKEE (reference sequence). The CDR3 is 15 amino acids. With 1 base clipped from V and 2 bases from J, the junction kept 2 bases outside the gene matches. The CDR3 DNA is TGTGCCAGCAGCTTGAACAGGGGAAACACCGGGGAGCTGTTTTTT. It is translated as CASSLNRGNTGELFF.

In DNA, the CDR3 is TGTGCCAGCACCCCAGCGGGGACTGGGGCCAACGTCCTGACTTTC. It is translated as CASTPAGTGANVLTF. This chain joins TRBV6-1 and TRBJ2-6; 7 nucleotides line up with TRBD2. J lost 2 bases, V lost 7 bases, and 5 bases had no gene match. Germline V gives CDR1 MNHNS, CDR2 SASEGT. CDR3 length: 15 residues.

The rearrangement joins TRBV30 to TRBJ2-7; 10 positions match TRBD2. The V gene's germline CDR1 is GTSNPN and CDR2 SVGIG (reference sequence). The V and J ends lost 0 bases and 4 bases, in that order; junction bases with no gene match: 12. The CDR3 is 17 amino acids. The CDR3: CAWSVWVTSGASYEQYF. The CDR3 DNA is TGTGCCTGGAGTGTATGGGTAACTAGCGGGGCGTCGTACGAGCAGTACTTC.

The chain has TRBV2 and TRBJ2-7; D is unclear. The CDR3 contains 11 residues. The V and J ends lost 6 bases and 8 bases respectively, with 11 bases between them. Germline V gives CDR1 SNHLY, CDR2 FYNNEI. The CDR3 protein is CASSTETQQYF. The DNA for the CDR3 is TGTGCCAGCAGCACAGAGACCCAGCAGTACTTC.

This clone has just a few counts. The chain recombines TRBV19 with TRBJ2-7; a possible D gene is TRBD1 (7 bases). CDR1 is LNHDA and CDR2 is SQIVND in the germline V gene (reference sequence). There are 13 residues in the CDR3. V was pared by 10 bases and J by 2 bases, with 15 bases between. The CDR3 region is CATRGTATYEQYF. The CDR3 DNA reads TGTGCCACCCGGGGGACAGCGACCTACGAGCAGTACTTC.

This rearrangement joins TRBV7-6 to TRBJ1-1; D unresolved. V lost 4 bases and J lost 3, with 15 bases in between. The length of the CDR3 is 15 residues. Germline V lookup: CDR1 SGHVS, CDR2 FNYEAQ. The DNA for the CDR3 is TGTGCCAGCAGCTCTCGTGGAGGGATGTACACTGAAGCTTTCTTT. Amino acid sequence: CASSSRGGMYTEAFF.

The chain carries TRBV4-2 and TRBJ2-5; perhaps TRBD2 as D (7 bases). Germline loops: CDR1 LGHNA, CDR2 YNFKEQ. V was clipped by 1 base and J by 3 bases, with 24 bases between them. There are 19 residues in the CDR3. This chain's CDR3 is CASSQGDRFRAGPKETQYF. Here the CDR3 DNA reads TGTGCCAGCAGCCAAGGAGACAGGTTTCGAGCGGGACCCAAAGAGACCCAGTACTTC.

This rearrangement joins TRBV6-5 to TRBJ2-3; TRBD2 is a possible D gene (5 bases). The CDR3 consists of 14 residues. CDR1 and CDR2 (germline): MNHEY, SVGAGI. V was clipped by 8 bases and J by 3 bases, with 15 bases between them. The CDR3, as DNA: TGTGCCAGCGGGGTAGCCGGAGGTACAGATACGCAGTATTTT. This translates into CASGVAGGTDTQYF.

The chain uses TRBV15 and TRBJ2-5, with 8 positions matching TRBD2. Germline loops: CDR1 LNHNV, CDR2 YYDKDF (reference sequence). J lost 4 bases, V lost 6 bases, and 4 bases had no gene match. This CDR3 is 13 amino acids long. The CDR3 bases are TGTGCCACCAGAACGGGGGGGCGAGAGACCCAGTACTTC. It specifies CATRTGGRETQYF.